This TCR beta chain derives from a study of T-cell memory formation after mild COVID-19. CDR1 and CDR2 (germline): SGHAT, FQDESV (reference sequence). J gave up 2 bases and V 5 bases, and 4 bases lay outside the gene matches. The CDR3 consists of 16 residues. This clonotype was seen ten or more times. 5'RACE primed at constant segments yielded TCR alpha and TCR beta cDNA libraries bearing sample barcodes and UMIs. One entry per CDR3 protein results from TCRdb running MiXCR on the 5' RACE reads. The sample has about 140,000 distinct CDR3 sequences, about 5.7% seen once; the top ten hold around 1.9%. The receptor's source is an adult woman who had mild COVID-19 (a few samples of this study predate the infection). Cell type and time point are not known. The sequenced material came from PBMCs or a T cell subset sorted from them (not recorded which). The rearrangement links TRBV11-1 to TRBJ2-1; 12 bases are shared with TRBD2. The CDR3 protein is CASSKRTSGTYNEQFF. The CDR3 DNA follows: TGTGCCAGCAGCAAACGGACTAGCGGGACCTACAATGAGCAGTTCTTC.